The 22 T cell receptor beta chains below come from one sample, sequenced in a study of blood T cell repertoires in COVID-19 (dated by TCRdb to 2018 to 2021). The library was obtained by the immunoSEQ multiplex PCR assay. TCRdb's version of the immuneACCESS table is confined to in-frame rearrangements and falls short of the full clone set. An unresolved V gene accounts for under half of the shortfall where checked; the remainder is of unknown origin. This sample is represented by more than 65,000 clones; 80% to 90% of them were singletons. The ten top clones hold around 24% of the sample. The sample comprised peripheral blood. These receptor sequences come from a woman aged 50 to 65 with acute or convalescent COVID-19.

The sample holds a few counts of this clone. The chain is built from TRBV3-1 (or the pseudogene TRBV3-2) and TRBJ1-1; TRBD1 is a possible D gene (6 bases). The germline V gene has CDR1 LGHDT and CDR2 YNNKEL (reference sequence). This CDR3 contains 15 residues. V lost 6 bases and J lost 3, with 17 bases in between. The CDR3 nucleotides read TGTGCCAGCAGGGGGGCCCGGGCAGGGGACACTGAAGCTTTCTTT. Translated, it gives CASRGARAGDTEAFF.

The CDR3 DNA reads as TGCGCCAGCAGCACAACGGTGGGGGGGAATGAGCAGTTCTTC. This codes for CASSTTVGGNEQFF. The chain links TRBV5-1 to TRBJ2-1; the match to TRBD2 covers 7 bases. The CDR3 sequence is 14 residues long. The trim removed 4 bases at V and 7 bases at J, leaving 8 bases unmatched. The germline V gene has CDR1 SGHRS and CDR2 YFSETQ.

This chain uses TRBV3-1 (or the pseudogene TRBV3-2) with TRBJ2-7; no clear D gene. Germline-derived CDR1 and CDR2 are LGHDT and YNNKEL (reference sequence). The CDR3 is made up of 14 amino acids. V lost 4 bases and J 3 bases, leaving 13 bases between the germline ends. CDR3 sequence reads: CASSPGPPHYEQYF. The CDR3 nucleotides are TGTGCCAGCAGCCCGGGTCCCCCACACTACGAGCAGTACTTC.

This clone was detected a few times. The rearrangement joins TRBV6-5 to TRBJ2-7; a weak D match, TRBD2 (5 bases). V was cut by 6 bases and J by 4 bases, with 13 bases left in between. The germline V gene has CDR1 MNHEY and CDR2 SVGAGI. The CDR3 contains 13 residues. The CDR3 protein is CASSPGILYEQYF. The CDR3 DNA is TGTGCCAGCAGCCCCGGGATTTTATACGAGCAGTACTTC.

In its sample, this clone was seen once. This chain connects TRBV6-5 to TRBJ2-7; 10 bases align to TRBD2. V lost 6 bases to trimming and J lost 4 bases; unmatched junction nucleotides: 9. Germline V lookup: CDR1 MNHEY, CDR2 SVGAGI. The CDR3 has 15 amino acids. The CDR3: CASSAQLAGRYEQYF. The CDR3 region has the DNA TGTGCCAGCAGCGCACAACTAGCGGGAAGATACGAGCAGTACTTC.

This chain connects TRBV7-3 to TRBJ2-1; tentative D call: TRBD2 (5 bases). The CDR3 sequence is 14 residues long. Germline CDR1 reads SGHTA; CDR2 reads FQGTGA. V was shortened by 5 bases and J by 1 base, with 9 bases between the two germline ends. The CDR3, as DNA: TGTGCCAGCAGCCCGCGCGGGTCCTACAATGAGCAGTTCTTC. It specifies CASSPRGSYNEQFF.

The genes are TRBV4-3 and TRBJ2-1; TRBD2 matches at 11 bases. Losses at the gene ends were 0 bases for V and 8 bases for J; bases not matched to a gene: 3. Germline V gene data show CDR1 as LGHNA and CDR2 as YSLEER. The CDR3 length is 15 residues. The DNA of the CDR3 is TGCGCCAGCAGCCAAGATTTGGGACTAGCGGATGAGCAGTTCTTC. Its protein is CASSQDLGLADEQFF.

The chain links TRBV6-5 to TRBJ2-7, with TRBD2 identical over 11 bases. Germline V gene data show CDR1 as MNHEY and CDR2 as SVGAGI. The CDR3 runs to 14 residues. Germline trimming cut 7 bases from V and 2 bases from J; bases unmatched to any gene: 4. CDR3 region: CASNRLAGPYEQYF. The CDR3, as DNA: TGTGCCAGCAACCGACTAGCGGGACCCTACGAGCAGTACTTC.

The rearrangement links TRBV11-2 to TRBJ2-1, with 14 positions matching TRBD2. Germline CDR1 and CDR2: SGHAT and FQNNGV. This CDR3 spans 19 amino acids. The trim removed 3 bases at V and 7 bases at J, leaving 14 bases unmatched. CDR3 loop: CASSFLTSRLAGGINEQFF. CDR3 nucleotide sequence: TGTGCCAGCAGCTTTTTGACATCAAGACTAGCGGGAGGGATAAATGAGCAGTTCTTC.

This clone was observed a few times. This chain connects TRBV19 to TRBJ1-3; D unresolved. The germline CDR1 and CDR2 sequences are LNHDA and SQIVND (reference sequence). V was clipped by 2 bases and J by 0 bases, with 11 bases between them. There are 16 residues in the CDR3. This CDR3 is CASSISRVLSGNTIYF. The CDR3 nucleotides read TGTGCCAGTAGTATATCCCGGGTCCTCTCTGGAAACACCATATATTTT.

The chain combines TRBV18 with TRBJ2-3; no clear D. This CDR3 has 14 residues. V was trimmed by 0 bases and J by 4 bases, leaving 8 bases between them. CDR1 and CDR2 (germline): KGHSH, LQKENI. The CDR3 DNA sequence: TGTGCCAGCTCACCACCGAGGCTCCCAGATACGCAGTATTTT. This codes for CASSPPRLPDTQYF.

This clone occurred once. V gene TRBV13 combines with J gene TRBJ2-2; 10 nucleotides agree with TRBD2. Germline CDR1 is PRHDT and CDR2 is FYEKMQ (reference sequence). J gave up 4 bases and V 1 base, and 3 bases lay outside the gene matches. The CDR3 totals 16 residues. The CDR3 DNA sequence: TGTGCCAGCAGCTTAGCTAGCGGGGGACGCACCGGGGAGCTGTTTTTT. It yields the protein CASSLASGGRTGELFF.

This chain connects TRBV7-3 to TRBJ2-2, with D maybe TRBD2 (5 bases). Germline assignment: CDR1 SGHTA and CDR2 FQGTGA. Trimming stripped 5 bases from V and 5 bases from J, with 6 bases between. The CDR3 runs to 12 residues. The CDR3 here is CASSPGTGELFF. The CDR3 bases are TGTGCCAGCAGCCCGGGGACCGGGGAGCTGTTTTTT.

The chain has TRBV2 and TRBJ1-5, with 8 bases fitting TRBD1. Trimming cost V 6 bases and J 5 bases; bases outside gene matches: 3. The CDR3 sequence is 13 residues long. Germline V CDR1 and CDR2: SNHLY, FYNNEI. CDR3 in DNA: TGTGCCAGCAGGGGACAGGCAGATCAGCCCCAGCATTTT. It encodes CASRGQADQPQHF.

CDR3 protein: CASSLQSGGAYNEQFF. In DNA form, the CDR3 reads TGTGCCAGCAGCTTGCAGTCGGGAGGAGCTTACAATGAGCAGTTCTTC. J is TRBJ2-1 and V is TRBV5-4; 7 positions match TRBD2. The CDR3 totals 16 residues. The junction had 8 bases not matched to a gene; V was cut back by 1 base and J by 4 bases. Germline CDR1 is SGHNT and CDR2 is YYREEE (reference sequence).

V is TRBV6-6 and J is TRBJ2-2; 7 nucleotides match TRBD2. The CDR3 is made up of 15 amino acids. Germline loops: CDR1 MNHNY, CDR2 SVGAGI (reference sequence). Losses at the gene ends were 7 bases for V and 0 bases for J; bases not matched to a gene: 5. The CDR3 sequence: CASKSTSANTGELFF. As DNA, the CDR3 is TGTGCCAGCAAATCCACTAGCGCGAACACCGGGGAGCTGTTTTTT.

The chain has TRBV7-2 and TRBJ2-1; D remains ambiguous. This CDR3 contains 16 residues. V shed 1 base and J shed 0 bases, with 10 bases lying between them. CDR1 and CDR2 (germline): SGHTA, FQGNSA. Here the CDR3 DNA reads TGTGCCAGCAGCTTAGGTCTGAGTCTCTCCTACAATGAGCAGTTCTTC. Encoded protein: CASSLGLSLSYNEQFF.

The V and J genes are TRBV7-2 and TRBJ2-2, with D possibly TRBD1 on 5 matching bases. Germline assignment: CDR1 SGHTA and CDR2 FQGNSA. Trimming cost V 2 bases and J 1 base, with 8 bases left between them. This CDR3 contains 15 residues. CDR3 loop: CASSLRTGNTGELFF. CDR3 nucleotides: TGTGCCAGCAGCTTAAGAACAGGGAACACCGGGGAGCTGTTTTTT.

This clone was seen once. The chain uses TRBV6-5 and TRBJ1-2; TRBD1 aligns across 7 bases. Germline loops: CDR1 MNHEY, CDR2 SVGAGI. V gave up 6 bases and J gave up 5 bases; unmatched junction bases: 6. CDR3 size: 13 residues. The CDR3 region has the DNA TGTGCCAGCAGGACGGGGACAGCTTATGGCTACACCTTC. It yields the protein CASRTGTAYGYTF.

The chain couples TRBV29-1 to TRBJ1-2, with TRBD1 identical over 7 bases. The CDR3 totals 15 residues. In germline, CDR1 is SQVTM, CDR2 ANQGSEA. V lost 5 bases to trimming and J lost 4 bases; unmatched junction nucleotides: 13. The DNA of the CDR3 is TGCAGCGTTTGGGGTCAGGACAGGAACTCCTATGGCTACACCTTC. Amino acids: CSVWGQDRNSYGYTF.

The chain carries TRBV13 and TRBJ2-7; tentative D call: TRBD1 (6 bases). CDR3 length: 13 amino acids. Germline assignment: CDR1 PRHDT and CDR2 FYEKMQ (reference sequence). Between the trimmed V and J ends, which lost 6 bases and 5 bases, there was a span of 14 bases. The CDR3 DNA reads TGTGCCAGCAGTCAAAAAGGGGGAAACGAGCAGTACTTC. It codes for CASSQKGGNEQYF.

V usage is TRBV5-4 and J usage is TRBJ2-6; the match to TRBD1 covers 7 bases. The length of the CDR3 is 16 residues. CDR1 is SGHNT, CDR2 YYREEE, per germline (reference sequence). V shed 5 bases, J shed 0 bases, and the junction held 5 bases outside the gene matches. The CDR3 DNA follows: TGTGCCAGCAGTCGACGACAGGGCTCTGGGGCCAACGTCCTGACTTTC. Amino acids: CASSRRQGSGANVLTF.